The clone carrying this TCR beta chain was seen more than once but under ten times. The antigen remains unidentified. Time point reported: pre-sensitization, week 0. Treatment described: therapeutic diphenylcyclopropenone sensitization with weekly scalp DPC. This CDR3 is 11 amino acids long. The germline V gene has CDR1 SQVTM and CDR2 ANQGSEA. The V and J ends lost 6 bases and 10 bases respectively, with 13 bases between them. TCRdb fed the RACE reads into MiXCR, producing one record per CDR3 protein. The sample records around 100,000 distinct CDR3 sequences, roughly 10% being singletons. The record originates from a study of human T cells and chemical hapten exposure. Study in general: Patch tests applied 0.01% DPC to the upper back and were scored after 6 days. TCR yields per sample varied, mainly owing to small pooled library volume differences. The study's findings and limits: It should be noted that donors had alopecia, so their immune response may differ from healthy people's.

The receptor comes from a woman aged 55-69 years with alopecia areata. Some clones in this sample may be carry-over from other donors' samples. The material sequenced was whole blood, taken in connection with sensitization to the hapten diphenylcyclopropenone (DPC). The chain joins TRBV29-1 to TRBJ2-1; unclear D gene. CDR3 in DNA: TGCAGCGTCGCAATAACGCAGGAGCAGTTCTTC. Translation: CSVAITQEQFF.